In this sample, the clone carrying this TCR beta chain turned up once. Enrolled through a virtual design, the participants were between roughly 18 and 100 years of age and came from roughly 22 US areas. Participants had their cohort set by participant-reported clinical history. Before they entered the study, exposed participants had met a COVID-19 case within 2 weeks. This sample is drawn from a study of blood T cell repertoires in COVID-19. The authors' processing: Amplification of reference gene primers was used by the study to estimate nucleated cell counts. Sequencing used immunoSEQ multiplex PCR; TCRdb keeps in-frame clones, though not all of them. The D gene and trimming were derived from the DNA, and the V and J assignments and clone size from that table. The repertoire holds roughly 320,000 clones, with 85% to 95% as singletons. The CDR3 loop spans 16 amino acids. Germline assignment: CDR1 MNHEY and CDR2 SMNVEV (reference sequence). V was trimmed by 4 bases and J by 3 bases, leaving 17 bases between them.

The rearrangement joins TRBV27 to TRBJ2-3; unclear D gene. This TCR was recovered from a woman aged 25 to 45 who had been exposed to COVID-19. The sequenced sample was PBMCs or T cells enriched from blood (not recorded which). This CDR3 is CASSSLLRTSTDTQYF. In DNA form, the CDR3 reads TGTGCCAGCAGTTCCTTACTTAGAACCTCTACAGATACGCAGTATTTT.